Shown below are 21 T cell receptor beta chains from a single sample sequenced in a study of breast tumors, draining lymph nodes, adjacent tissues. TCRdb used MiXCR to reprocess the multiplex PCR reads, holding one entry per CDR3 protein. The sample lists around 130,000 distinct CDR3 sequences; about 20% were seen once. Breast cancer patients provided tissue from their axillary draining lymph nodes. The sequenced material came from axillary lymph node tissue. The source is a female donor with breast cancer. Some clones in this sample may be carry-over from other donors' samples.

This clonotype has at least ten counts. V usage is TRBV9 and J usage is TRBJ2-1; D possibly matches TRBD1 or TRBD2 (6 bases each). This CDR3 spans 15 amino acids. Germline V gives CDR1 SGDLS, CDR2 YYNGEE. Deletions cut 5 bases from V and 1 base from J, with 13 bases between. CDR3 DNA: TGTGCCAGCAGTCTAGGGGGGAAATCCTACAATGAGCAGTTCTTC. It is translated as CASSLGGKSYNEQFF.

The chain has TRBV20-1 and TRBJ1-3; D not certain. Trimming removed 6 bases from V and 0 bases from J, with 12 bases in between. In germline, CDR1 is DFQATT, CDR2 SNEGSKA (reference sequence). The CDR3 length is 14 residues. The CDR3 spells CSARSGLSGNTIYF. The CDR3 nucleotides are TGCAGTGCCAGAAGCGGCCTCTCTGGAAACACCATATATTTT.

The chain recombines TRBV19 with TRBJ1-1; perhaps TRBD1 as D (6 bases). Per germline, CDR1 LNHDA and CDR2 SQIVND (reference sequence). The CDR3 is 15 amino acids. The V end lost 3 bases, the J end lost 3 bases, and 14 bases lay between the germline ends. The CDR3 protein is CASSMVGQRDTEAFF. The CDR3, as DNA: TGTGCCAGTAGTATGGTGGGACAACGGGACACTGAAGCTTTCTTT.

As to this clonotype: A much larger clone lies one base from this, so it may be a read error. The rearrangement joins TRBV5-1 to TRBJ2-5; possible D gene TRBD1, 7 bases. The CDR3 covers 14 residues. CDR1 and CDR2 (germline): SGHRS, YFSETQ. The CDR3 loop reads CASSSGGGLETQNF. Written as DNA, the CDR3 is TGCGCCAGCAGTAGTGGAGGGGGCCTGGAGACCCAGAACTTC.

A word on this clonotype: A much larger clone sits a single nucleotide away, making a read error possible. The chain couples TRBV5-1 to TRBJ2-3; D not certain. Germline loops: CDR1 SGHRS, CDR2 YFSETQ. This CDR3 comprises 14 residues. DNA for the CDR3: TGCGCCGGCAGCTCCCTTGGGGTCACAGATACGCAGTATTTT. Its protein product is CAGSSLGVTDTQYF. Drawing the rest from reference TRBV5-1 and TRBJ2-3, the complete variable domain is KAGVTQTPRYLIKTRGQQVTLSCSPISGHRSVSWYQQTPGQGLQFLFEYFSETQRNKGNFPGRFSGRQFSNSRSEMNVSTLELGDSALYLCAGSSLGVTDTQYFGPGTRLTVL.

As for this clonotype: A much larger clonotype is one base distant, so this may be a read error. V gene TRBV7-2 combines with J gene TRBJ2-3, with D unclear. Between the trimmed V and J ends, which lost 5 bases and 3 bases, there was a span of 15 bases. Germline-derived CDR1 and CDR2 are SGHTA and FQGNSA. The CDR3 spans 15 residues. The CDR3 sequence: CASSLIVYGTDTQYF. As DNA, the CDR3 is TGTGCCAGCAGCCTAATCGTTTACGGGACAGATACGCAGTATTTT.

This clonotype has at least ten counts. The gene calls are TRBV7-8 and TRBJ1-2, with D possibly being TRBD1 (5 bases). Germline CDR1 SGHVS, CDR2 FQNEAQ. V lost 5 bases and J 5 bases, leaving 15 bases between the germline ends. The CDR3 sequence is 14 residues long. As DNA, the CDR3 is TGTGCCAGCAGCCCTTACCAGGGTGATTATGGCTACACCTTC. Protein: CASSPYQGDYGYTF.

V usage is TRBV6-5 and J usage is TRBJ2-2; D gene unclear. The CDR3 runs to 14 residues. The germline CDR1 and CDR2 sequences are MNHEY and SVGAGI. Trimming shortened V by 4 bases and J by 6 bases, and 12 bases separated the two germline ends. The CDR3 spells CASSSRPPAGELFF. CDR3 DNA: TGTGCCAGCAGTTCGCGTCCCCCGGCCGGGGAGCTGTTTTTT.

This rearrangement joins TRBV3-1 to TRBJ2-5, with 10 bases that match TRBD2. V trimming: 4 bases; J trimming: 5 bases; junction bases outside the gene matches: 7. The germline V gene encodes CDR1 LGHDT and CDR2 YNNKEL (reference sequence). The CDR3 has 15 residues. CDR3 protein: CASSPSGGAAETQYF. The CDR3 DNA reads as TGTGCCAGCAGCCCGAGCGGGGGGGCCGCTGAGACCCAGTACTTC.

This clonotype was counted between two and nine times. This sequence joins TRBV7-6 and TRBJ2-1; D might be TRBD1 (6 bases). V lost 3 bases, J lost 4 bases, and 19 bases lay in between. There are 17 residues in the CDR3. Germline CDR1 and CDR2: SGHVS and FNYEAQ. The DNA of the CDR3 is TGTGCCAGCAGCTTCCAGGGGTCCGGGCCCGGGTACAATGAGCAGTTCTTC. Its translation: CASSFQGSGPGYNEQFF.

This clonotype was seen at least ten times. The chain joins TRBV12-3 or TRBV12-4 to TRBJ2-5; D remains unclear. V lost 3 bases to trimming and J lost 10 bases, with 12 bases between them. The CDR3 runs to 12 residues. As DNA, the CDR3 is TGTGCCAGCAGTTTGCAGGCAAGGTTCCAGTACTTC. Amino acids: CASSLQARFQYF.

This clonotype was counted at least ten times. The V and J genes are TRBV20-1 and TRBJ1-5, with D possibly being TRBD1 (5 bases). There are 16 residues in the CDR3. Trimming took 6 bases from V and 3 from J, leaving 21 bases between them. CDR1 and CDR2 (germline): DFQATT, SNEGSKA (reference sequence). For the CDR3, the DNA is TGCAGTGCCATCCTCGGGGGAACCATCACCAATCAGCCCCAGCATTTT. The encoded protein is CSAILGGTITNQPQHF.

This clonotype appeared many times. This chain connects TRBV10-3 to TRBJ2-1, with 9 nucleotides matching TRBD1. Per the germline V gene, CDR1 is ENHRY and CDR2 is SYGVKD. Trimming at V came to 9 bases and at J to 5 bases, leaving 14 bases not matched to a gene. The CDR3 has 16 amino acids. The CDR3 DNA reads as TGTGCCATGGGTTCCCCCGGGACAGGGCCCGACAATGAGCAGTTCTTC. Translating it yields CAMGSPGTGPDNEQFF.

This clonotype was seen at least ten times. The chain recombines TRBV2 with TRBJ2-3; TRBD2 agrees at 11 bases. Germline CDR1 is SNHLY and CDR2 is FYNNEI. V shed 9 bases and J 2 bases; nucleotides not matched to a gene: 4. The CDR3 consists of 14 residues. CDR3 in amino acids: CARGTSGNTDTQYF. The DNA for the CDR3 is TGTGCCAGAGGGACTAGCGGAAACACAGATACGCAGTATTTT.

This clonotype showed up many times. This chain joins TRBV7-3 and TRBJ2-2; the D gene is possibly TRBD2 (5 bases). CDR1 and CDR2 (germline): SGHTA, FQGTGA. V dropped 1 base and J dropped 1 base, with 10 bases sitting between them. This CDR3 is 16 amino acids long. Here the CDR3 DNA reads TGTGCCAGCAGCTTAAATACTAGAGGGAACACCGGGGAGCTGTTTTTT. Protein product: CASSLNTRGNTGELFF.

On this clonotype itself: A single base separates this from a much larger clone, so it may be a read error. The CDR3 DNA reads TGTGCCAGCAGTTCCCGGACAGGGACGAACACCGGGGAGCTGTCTTTT. It is translated as CASSSRTGTNTGELSF. V usage is TRBV6-1 and J usage is TRBJ2-2; 8 nucleotides align to TRBD1. The length of the CDR3 is 16 residues. Germline V CDR1 and CDR2: MNHNS, SASEGT.

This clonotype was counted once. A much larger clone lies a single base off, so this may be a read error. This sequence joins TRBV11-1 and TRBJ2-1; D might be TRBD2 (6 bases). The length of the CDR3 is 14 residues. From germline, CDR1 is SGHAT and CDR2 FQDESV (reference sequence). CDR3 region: CASSWGVLYNEQLF. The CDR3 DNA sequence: TGTGCCAGCAGCTGGGGGGTTCTATACAATGAGCAGCTCTTC. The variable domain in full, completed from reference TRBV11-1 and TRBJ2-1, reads EAEVAQSPRYKITEKSQAVAFWCDPISGHATLYWYRQILGQGPELLVQFQDESVVDDSQLPKDRFSAERLKGVDSTLKIQPAELGDSAMYLCASSWGVLYNEQLFGPGTRLTVL.

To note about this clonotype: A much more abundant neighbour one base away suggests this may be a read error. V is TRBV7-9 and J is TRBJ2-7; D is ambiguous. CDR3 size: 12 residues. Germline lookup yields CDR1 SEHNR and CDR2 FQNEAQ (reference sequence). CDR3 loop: CAGSLGFDEQYF. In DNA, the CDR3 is TGTGCCGGCAGCTTAGGGTTCGACGAGCAGTACTTC.

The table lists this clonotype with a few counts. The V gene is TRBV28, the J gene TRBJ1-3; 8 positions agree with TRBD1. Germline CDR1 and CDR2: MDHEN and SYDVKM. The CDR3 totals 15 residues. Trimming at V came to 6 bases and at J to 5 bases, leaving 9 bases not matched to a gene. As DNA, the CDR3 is TGTGCCAGCAGCAAGACAGGGGCGAGGAGAAACACCATATATTTT. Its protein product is CASSKTGARRNTIYF.

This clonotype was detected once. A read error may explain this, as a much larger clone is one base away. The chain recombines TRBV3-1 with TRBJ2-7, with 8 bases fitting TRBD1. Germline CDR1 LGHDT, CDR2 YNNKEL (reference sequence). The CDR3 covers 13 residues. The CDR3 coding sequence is TGTACCAGCGGATTGGCAGGGGGCCTCGAGCAGTACTTC. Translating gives CTSGLAGGLEQYF.

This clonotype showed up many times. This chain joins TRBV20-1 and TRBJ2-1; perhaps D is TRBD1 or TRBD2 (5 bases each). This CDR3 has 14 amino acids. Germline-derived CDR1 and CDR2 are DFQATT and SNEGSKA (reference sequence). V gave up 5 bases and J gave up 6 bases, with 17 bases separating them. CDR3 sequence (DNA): TGCAGTGCTTTAGGGGACGCACCTCGCAATGAGCAGTTCTTC. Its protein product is CSALGDAPRNEQFF.